The 11 T cell receptor beta chains below were found in one sample sequenced in a study of cytomegalovirus exposure and HLA in healthy donors. PCR was performed using 60 Vbeta and 13 Jbeta primers. The data were produced by immunoSEQ multiplex PCR, yet TCRdb's version contains in-frame clones alone and is incomplete. The table includes some 65,000 clones, roughly 80% detected once. Material: PBMCs. Receptors were obtained from a woman in her thirties or forties in good health and CMV-seropositive.

As DNA, the CDR3 is TGTGCCAGCAGCTTAGCGGCTCGGGCCGGGGAGCTGTTTTTT. Its translation: CASSLAARAGELFF. The V gene is TRBV7-9, the J gene TRBJ2-2; no clear D. Germline assignment: CDR1 SEHNR and CDR2 FQNEAQ (reference sequence). V lost 0 bases and J 6 bases, leaving 8 bases between the germline ends. This CDR3 spans 14 amino acids.

As regards this clone: The junction shows a germline mismatch at one end, possibly a read error. The chain couples TRBV7-9 to TRBJ2-7; 7 bases line up with TRBD1. This CDR3 region has 15 residues. The germline gives CDR1 SEHNR, CDR2 FQNEAQ (reference sequence). The CDR3 reads CSSSSDRVGAHEQYF. CDR3 nucleotide sequence: TGTTCCAGCAGCTCAGACAGGGTGGGAGCTCACGAGCAGTACTTC.

V gene TRBV2 combines with J gene TRBJ1-2, with 7 nucleotides matching TRBD1. The CDR3 extends over 10 amino acids. Losses at the gene ends were 4 bases for V and 11 bases for J; bases not matched to a gene: 1. The germline CDR1 and CDR2 sequences are SNHLY and FYNNEI. The CDR3 DNA follows: TGTGCCAGCAGTGGGACAGGTTACACCTTC. Translating it yields CASSGTGYTF.

The chain has TRBV30 and TRBJ1-1; 12 bases match TRBD1. The CDR3 runs to 15 residues. The V gene end was trimmed by 1 base and the J gene end by 6 bases; junction bases not matched to a gene: 6. Germline V gene lookup returns CDR1 GTSNPN and CDR2 SVGIG (reference sequence). CDR3 loop: CAWSGAGQGAAEAFF. The CDR3 region has the DNA TGTGCCTGGAGTGGGGCGGGACAGGGGGCTGCTGAAGCTTTCTTT. The full variable domain, its missing parts supplied by reference TRBV30 and TRBJ1-1, is SQTIHQWPATLVQPVGSPLSLECTVEGTSNPNLYWYRQAAGRGLQLLFYSVGIGQISSEVPQNLSASRPQDRQFILSSKKLLLSDSGFYLCAWSGAGQGAAEAFFGQGTRLTVV.

The chain is built from TRBV6-1 and TRBJ1-1, with D perhaps matching TRBD1 (6 bases). Germline V gene data show CDR1 as MNHNS and CDR2 as SASEGT. The CDR3 consists of 10 residues. Trimming removed 8 bases at V and 7 bases at J, with 8 bases between. The CDR3 region has the DNA TGTGCCAGCGGACAGAATGAAGCTTTCTTT. Its protein is CASGQNEAFF.

J is TRBJ1-5 and V is TRBV6-5; maybe TRBD1 (5 bases). CDR3 length equals 15 residues. Trimming cost V 0 bases and J 0 bases, with 6 bases left between them. Germline-derived CDR1 and CDR2 are MNHEY and SVGAGI. Written as DNA, the CDR3 is TGTGCCAGCAGTTACTCGGGGGGTAGCAATCAGCCCCAGCATTTT. Translated, it gives CASSYSGGSNQPQHF.

A remark on this clone: A read error may produce the germline difference seen at one junction end. The chain links TRBV10-2 to TRBJ2-5; D unresolved. CDR3 length: 13 amino acids. From germline, CDR1 is WSHSY and CDR2 SAAADI. CDR3 in DNA: TGCGCCAGCAGTGAGGGGCCCCAAGAGACCCAGGACTTC. The encoded protein is CASSEGPQETQDF.

The gene calls are TRBV28 and TRBJ2-7; 9 positions match TRBD1. V gave up 8 bases and J gave up 2 bases; unmatched junction bases: 10. This CDR3 is built from 15 residues. Germline V gene data show CDR1 as MDHEN and CDR2 as SYDVKM. This CDR3 is CASARPGQGTYEQYF. For the CDR3, the DNA is TGTGCCAGCGCCCGCCCGGGACAGGGAACCTACGAGCAGTACTTC. Filled out from reference TRBV28 and TRBJ2-7, the complete variable domain reads DVKVTQSSRYLVKRTGEKVFLECVQDMDHENMFWYRQDPGLGLRLIYFSYDVKMKEKGDIPEGYSVSREKKERFSLILESASTNQTSMYLCASARPGQGTYEQYFGPGTRLTVT.

V is TRBV7-2 and J is TRBJ2-5; 9 bases agree with TRBD2. Trimming cost V 5 bases and J 4 bases; bases outside gene matches: 5. The CDR3 totals 14 residues. In germline, CDR1 is SGHTA, CDR2 FQGNSA. In nucleotides, the CDR3 is TGTGCCAGCAGCCGCGGGGGGGCCGGAGAGACCCAGTACTTC. It specifies CASSRGGAGETQYF.

This clone was detected only a few times. The V gene is TRBV18, the J gene TRBJ1-1; a possible D gene is TRBD1 (5 bases). The CDR3 is 15 amino acids. Trimming took 0 bases from V and 7 from J, leaving 15 bases between them. Germline values: CDR1 KGHSH, CDR2 LQKENI. CDR3 loop: CASSPPSAKGREAFF. CDR3 sequence (DNA): TGTGCCAGCTCACCACCGTCAGCCAAGGGGCGTGAAGCTTTCTTT.

This chain connects TRBV29-1 to TRBJ1-6; no definite D call. The CDR3 spans 13 residues. The V and J ends lost 4 bases and 7 bases respectively, with 11 bases between them. Germline V gene lookup returns CDR1 SQVTM and CDR2 ANQGSEA. The CDR3: CSVGGSRNSPLHF. The CDR3 nucleotides read TGCAGCGTTGGAGGGAGTCGGAATTCACCCCTCCACTTT.